This T cell receptor beta chain was identified in a study of T cells in tuberculosis. Comments on this clone: Its cognate antigen is unknown.

General study findings and limits: Active tuberculosis TCR-alpha repertoires lay closer to GMM-specific TCRs than IGRA-negative controls, suggesting clonal expansion. Shorter CDR3-alpha in active tuberculosis partly drove smaller distances.

TCRdb keeps only in-frame clones here, not all; method: immunoSEQ multiplex PCR. Among about 32,000 clones, roughly 94% were seen once, and the ten largest hold 7.5% to 9.5%. The CDR3 has 13 residues. J was trimmed by 7 bases and V by 4 bases; bases with no gene match: 6. Germline loops: CDR1 MNHEY, CDR2 SVGAGI. The V gene is TRBV6-5, the J gene TRBJ1-1; 7 bases align to TRBD1. Sequences were obtained from PBMCs. This TCR was recovered from a donor aged 10-29 years with latent tuberculosis or without tuberculosis infection. CDR3 bases: TGTGCCAGCAGTTCGCATACAGGGGATGAAGCTTTCTTT. This codes for CASSSHTGDEAFF.